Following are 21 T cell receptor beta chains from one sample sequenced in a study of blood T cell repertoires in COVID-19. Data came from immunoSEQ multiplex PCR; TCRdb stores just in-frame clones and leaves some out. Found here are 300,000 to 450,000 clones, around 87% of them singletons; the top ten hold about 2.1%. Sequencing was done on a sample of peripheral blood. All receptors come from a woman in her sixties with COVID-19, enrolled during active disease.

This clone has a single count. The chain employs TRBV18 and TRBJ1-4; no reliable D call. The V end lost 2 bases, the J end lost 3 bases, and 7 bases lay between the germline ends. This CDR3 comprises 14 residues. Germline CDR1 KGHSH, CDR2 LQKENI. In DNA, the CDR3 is TGTGCCAGCTCACCAGGGAGGGCTAATGAAAAACTGTTTTTT. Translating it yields CASSPGRANEKLFF. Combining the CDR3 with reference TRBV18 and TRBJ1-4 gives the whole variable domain NAGVMQNPRHLVRRRGQEARLRCSPMKGHSHVYWYRQLPEEGLKFMVYLQKENIIDESGMPKERFSAEFPKEGPSILRIQQVVRGDSAAYFCASSPGRANEKLFFGSGTQLSVL.

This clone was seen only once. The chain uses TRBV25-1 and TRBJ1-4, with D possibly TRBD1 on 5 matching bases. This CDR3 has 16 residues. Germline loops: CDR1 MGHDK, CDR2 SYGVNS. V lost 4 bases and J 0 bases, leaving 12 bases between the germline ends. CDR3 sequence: CASSARGLTTNEKLFF. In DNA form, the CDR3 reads TGTGCCAGCAGTGCTAGGGGCCTTACAACTAATGAAAAACTGTTTTTT.

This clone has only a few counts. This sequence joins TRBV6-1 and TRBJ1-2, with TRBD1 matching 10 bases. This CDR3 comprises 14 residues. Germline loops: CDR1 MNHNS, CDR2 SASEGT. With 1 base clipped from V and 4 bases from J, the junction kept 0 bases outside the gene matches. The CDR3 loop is CASSEGQGAYGYTF. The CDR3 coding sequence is TGTGCCAGCAGTGAAGGACAGGGGGCCTATGGCTACACCTTC.

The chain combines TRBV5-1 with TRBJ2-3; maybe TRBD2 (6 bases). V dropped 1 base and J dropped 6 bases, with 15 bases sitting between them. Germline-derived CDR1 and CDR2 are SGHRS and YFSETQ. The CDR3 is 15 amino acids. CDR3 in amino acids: CASSLLIGGMDTQYF. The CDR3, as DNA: TGCGCCAGCAGCTTGTTAATCGGGGGTATGGATACGCAGTATTTT.

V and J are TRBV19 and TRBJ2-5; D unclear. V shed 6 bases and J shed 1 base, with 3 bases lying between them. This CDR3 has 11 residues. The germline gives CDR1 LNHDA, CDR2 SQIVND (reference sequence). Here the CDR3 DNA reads TGTGCCAGTAGCCTCCAAGAGACCCAGTACTTC. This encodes CASSLQETQYF. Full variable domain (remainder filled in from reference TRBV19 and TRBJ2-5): DGGITQSPKYLFRKEGQNVTLSCEQNLNHDAMYWYRQDPGQGLRLIYYSQIVNDFQKGDIAEGYSVSREKKESFPLTVTSAQKNPTAFYLCASSLQETQYFGPGTRLLVL.

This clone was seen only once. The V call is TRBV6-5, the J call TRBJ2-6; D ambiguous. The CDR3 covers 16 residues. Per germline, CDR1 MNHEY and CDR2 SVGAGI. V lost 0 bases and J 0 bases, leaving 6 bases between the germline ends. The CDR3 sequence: CASSYSIVSGANVLTF. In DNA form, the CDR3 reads TGTGCCAGCAGTTACTCGATAGTCTCTGGGGCCAACGTCCTGACTTTC.

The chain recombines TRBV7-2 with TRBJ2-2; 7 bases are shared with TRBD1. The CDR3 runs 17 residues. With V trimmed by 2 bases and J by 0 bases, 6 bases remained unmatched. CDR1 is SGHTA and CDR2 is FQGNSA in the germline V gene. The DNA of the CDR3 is TGTGCCAGCAGCTTACGTTACAGGGGATCGAACACCGGGGAGCTGTTTTTT. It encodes CASSLRYRGSNTGELFF.

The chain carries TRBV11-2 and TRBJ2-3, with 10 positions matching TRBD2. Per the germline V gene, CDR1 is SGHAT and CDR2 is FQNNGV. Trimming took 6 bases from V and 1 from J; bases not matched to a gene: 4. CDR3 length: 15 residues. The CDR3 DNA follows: TGTGCCAGCAGACGTCTAGCGGGAGGCACAGATACGCAGTATTTT. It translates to CASRRLAGGTDTQYF.

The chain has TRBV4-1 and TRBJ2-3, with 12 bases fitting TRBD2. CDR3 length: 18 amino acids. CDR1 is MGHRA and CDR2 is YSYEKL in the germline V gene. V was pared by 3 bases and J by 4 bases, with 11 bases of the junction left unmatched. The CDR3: CASSHPTSGGGGPDTQYF. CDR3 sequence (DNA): TGCGCCAGCAGCCACCCGACTAGCGGGGGAGGGGGACCAGATACGCAGTATTTT.

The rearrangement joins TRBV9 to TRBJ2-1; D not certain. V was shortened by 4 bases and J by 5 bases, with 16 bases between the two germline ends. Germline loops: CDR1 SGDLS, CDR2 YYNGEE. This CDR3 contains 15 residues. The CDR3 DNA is TGTGCCAGCAGCCCGCAGACTCGACTCCACAATGAGCAGTTCTTC. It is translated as CASSPQTRLHNEQFF. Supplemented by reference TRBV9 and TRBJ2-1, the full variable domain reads DSGVTQTPKHLITATGQRVTLRCSPRSGDLSVYWYQQSLDQGLQFLIQYYNGEERAKGNILERFSAQQFPDLHSELNLSSLELGDSALYFCASSPQTRLHNEQFFGPGTRLTVL.

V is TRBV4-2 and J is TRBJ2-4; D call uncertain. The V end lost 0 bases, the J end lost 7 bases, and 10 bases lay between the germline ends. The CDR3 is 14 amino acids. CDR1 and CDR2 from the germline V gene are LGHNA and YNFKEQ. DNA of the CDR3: TGTGCCAGCAGCCAAGAATACGGTGAGAACATTCAGTACTTC. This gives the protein CASSQEYGENIQYF.

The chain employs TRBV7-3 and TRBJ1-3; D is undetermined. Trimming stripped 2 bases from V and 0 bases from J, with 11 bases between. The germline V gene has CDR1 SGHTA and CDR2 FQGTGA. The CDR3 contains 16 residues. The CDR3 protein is CASSLSGGFSGNTIYF. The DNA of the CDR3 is TGTGCCAGCAGCTTATCCGGAGGGTTCTCTGGAAACACCATATATTTT.

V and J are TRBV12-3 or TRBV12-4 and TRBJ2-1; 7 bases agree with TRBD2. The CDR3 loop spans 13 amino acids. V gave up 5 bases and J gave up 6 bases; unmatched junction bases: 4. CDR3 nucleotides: TGTGCCAGCAGTGGCGGGGGAGGCAATGAGCAGTTCTTC. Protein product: CASSGGGGNEQFF.

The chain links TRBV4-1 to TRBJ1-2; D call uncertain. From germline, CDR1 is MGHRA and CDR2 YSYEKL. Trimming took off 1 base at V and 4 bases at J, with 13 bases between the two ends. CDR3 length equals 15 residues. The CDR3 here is CASSQAVRGVYGYTF. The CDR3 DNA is TGCGCCAGCAGCCAAGCTGTCCGGGGTGTCTATGGCTACACCTTC.

CDR3 region: CASSPLDRGSTEAFF. CDR3 nucleotides: TGTGCCAGCTCACCCCTTGACAGGGGCTCCACTGAAGCTTTCTTT. The V call is TRBV18, the J call TRBJ1-1; 8 nucleotides align to TRBD1. V lost 3 bases and J lost 4; bases outside the gene matches: 7. This CDR3 region has 15 residues. CDR1 KGHSH and CDR2 LQKENI come from the germline V gene.

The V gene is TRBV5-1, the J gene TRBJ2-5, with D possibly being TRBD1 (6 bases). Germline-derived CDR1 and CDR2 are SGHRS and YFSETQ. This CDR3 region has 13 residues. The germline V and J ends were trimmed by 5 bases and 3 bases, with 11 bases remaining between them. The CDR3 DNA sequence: TGCGCCAGCAGTCGCGGACAGAAAGAGACCCAGTACTTC. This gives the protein CASSRGQKETQYF.

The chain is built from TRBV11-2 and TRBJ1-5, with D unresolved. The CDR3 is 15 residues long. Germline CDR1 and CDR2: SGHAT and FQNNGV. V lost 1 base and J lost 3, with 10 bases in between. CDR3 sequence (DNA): TGTGCCAGCAGCTTAGGAGCGGGGTACAATCAGCCCCAGCATTTT. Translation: CASSLGAGYNQPQHF.

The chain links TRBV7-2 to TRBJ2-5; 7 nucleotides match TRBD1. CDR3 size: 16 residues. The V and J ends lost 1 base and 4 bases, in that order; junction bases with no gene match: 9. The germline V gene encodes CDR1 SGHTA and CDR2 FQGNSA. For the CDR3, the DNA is TGTGCCAGCAGCTTAGATACACAAAGGGGGCGAGAGACCCAGTACTTC. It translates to CASSLDTQRGRETQYF.

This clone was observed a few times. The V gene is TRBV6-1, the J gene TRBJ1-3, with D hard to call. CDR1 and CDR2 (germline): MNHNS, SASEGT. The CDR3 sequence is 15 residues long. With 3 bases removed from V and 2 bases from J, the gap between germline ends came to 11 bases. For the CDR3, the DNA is TGTGCCAGCAGTGATAGCGGACTGGCTGGAAACACCATATATTTT. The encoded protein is CASSDSGLAGNTIYF.

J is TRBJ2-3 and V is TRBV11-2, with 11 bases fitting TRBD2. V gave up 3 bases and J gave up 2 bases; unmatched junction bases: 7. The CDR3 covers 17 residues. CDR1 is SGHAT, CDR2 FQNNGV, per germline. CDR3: CASSFSWTSGYTDTQYF. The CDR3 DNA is TGTGCCAGCAGCTTTTCTTGGACTAGCGGGTACACAGATACGCAGTATTTT.

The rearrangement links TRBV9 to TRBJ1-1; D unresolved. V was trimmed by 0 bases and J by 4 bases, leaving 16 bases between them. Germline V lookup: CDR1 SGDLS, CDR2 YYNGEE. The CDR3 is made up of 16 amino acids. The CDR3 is CASSVGGNRLGTEAFF. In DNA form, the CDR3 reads TGTGCCAGCAGCGTAGGAGGGAATCGGTTAGGCACTGAAGCTTTCTTT.